The next 18 T cell receptor beta chains were all read from a single sample in a study of T cell changes during pregnancy in multiple sclerosis. Produced via immunoSEQ multiplex PCR; TCRdb's table is partial and in-frame only. The sample records roughly 40,000 clones, nearly 90% being singletons. The source was CD4+ T cells from peripheral blood mononuclear cells, collected in the first trimester of pregnancy. The receptors derive from a female donor with multiple sclerosis, enrolled in a pregnancy study.

The chain couples TRBV5-1 to TRBJ2-7, with 8 positions matching TRBD1. CDR1 and CDR2 (germline): SGHRS, YFSETQ. This CDR3 region has 14 residues. The J segment lost 6 bases and the V segment lost 2 bases, leaving 7 bases of the junction unmatched. CDR3 protein: CASSLGQGLGEQYF. The CDR3 DNA follows: TGCGCCAGCAGCTTAGGACAGGGTCTAGGCGAGCAGTACTTC.

In DNA form, the CDR3 reads TGCAGCGCGGACGACAGGGGCACAGATACGCAGTATTTT. This translates into CSADDRGTDTQYF. The gene calls are TRBV29-1 and TRBJ2-3; TRBD1 aligns across 7 bases. The CDR3 covers 13 residues. Germline V gene lookup returns CDR1 SQVTM and CDR2 ANQGSEA. Losses at the gene ends were 7 bases for V and 1 base for J; bases not matched to a gene: 5.

The rearrangement links TRBV18 to TRBJ1-2; tentatively, D is TRBD1 (6 bases). The V and J ends lost 6 bases and 8 bases respectively, with 13 bases between them. The CDR3 extends over 12 amino acids. Germline CDR1 reads KGHSH; CDR2 reads LQKENI. This CDR3 reads CASSLDRQGYTF. The CDR3 nucleotides are TGTGCCAGCTCGCTGGACAGACAGGGCTACACCTTC.

As DNA, the CDR3 is TGTGCCAGCTCACCCGGGATAGAGAATCAGCCCCAGCATTTT. This gives the protein CASSPGIENQPQHF. The V and J genes are TRBV18 and TRBJ1-5; D unclear. Germline V lookup: CDR1 KGHSH, CDR2 LQKENI. The CDR3 extends over 14 amino acids. V shed 3 bases and J shed 4 bases, with 10 bases lying between them.

This clone was seen only a few times. This chain connects TRBV4-1 to TRBJ2-6; D is unresolved. V shed 1 base and J shed 0 bases, with 7 bases lying between them. CDR3 length: 16 residues. Germline loops: CDR1 MGHRA, CDR2 YSYEKL. The CDR3, as DNA: TGCGCCAGCAGCCAAGGAGGCATCTCTGGGGCCAACGTCCTGACTTTC. It is translated as CASSQGGISGANVLTF.

The chain is built from TRBV5-5 and TRBJ2-5; 7 positions match TRBD1. Germline lookup yields CDR1 SGHKS and CDR2 YYEKEE (reference sequence). The CDR3 covers 13 residues. Trimming cost V 2 bases and J 5 bases; bases outside gene matches: 3. DNA for the CDR3: TGTGCCAGCAGCTTTCCAGGGGGTGAGACCCAGTACTTC. It specifies CASSFPGGETQYF.

CDR3 protein: CASIRLAGGLWGEQYF. CDR3 nucleotide sequence: TGTGCCAGCATCCGACTAGCGGGAGGGCTTTGGGGCGAGCAGTACTTC. This chain joins TRBV5-6 and TRBJ2-7; 14 bases are a match to TRBD2. Germline CDR1 and CDR2: SGHDT and YYEEEE. V gave up 6 bases and J gave up 6 bases; unmatched junction bases: 11. The CDR3 contains 16 residues.

The J gene is TRBJ2-5, the V gene TRBV7-2; TRBD1 aligns across 10 bases. V shed 5 bases, J shed 9 bases, and the junction held 6 bases outside the gene matches. Germline values: CDR1 SGHTA, CDR2 FQGNSA. This CDR3 has 13 residues. CDR3 amino acids: CASSPGQGVAQYF. CDR3 DNA sequence: TGTGCCAGCAGCCCCGGACAGGGGGTGGCCCAGTACTTC.

This chain uses TRBV5-1 with TRBJ2-3; D gene ambiguous. This CDR3 has 15 residues. Germline loops: CDR1 SGHRS, CDR2 YFSETQ. V gave up 2 bases and J gave up 3 bases, with 13 bases separating them. The DNA of the CDR3 is TGCGCCAGCAGCTTATCTGAGAGTGGTACAGATACGCAGTATTTT. Translating gives CASSLSESGTDTQYF.

This rearrangement joins TRBV4-1 to TRBJ1-1; TRBD1 matches 10 bases. This CDR3 region has 18 residues. V shed 0 bases, J shed 3 bases, and the junction held 10 bases outside the gene matches. Germline CDR1 reads MGHRA; CDR2 reads YSYEKL. CDR3 in amino acids: CASSQDRHRGTGDTEAFF. The CDR3 region has the DNA TGCGCCAGCAGCCAAGATCGTCACAGGGGGACAGGGGACACTGAAGCTTTCTTT.

The chain recombines TRBV7-9 with TRBJ1-3, with TRBD1 matching 10 bases. From germline, CDR1 is SEHNR and CDR2 FQNEAQ (reference sequence). Germline trimming cut 3 bases from V and 1 base from J; bases unmatched to any gene: 9. The CDR3 runs 18 residues. The CDR3 is CASSFWWDRGSSGNTIYF. CDR3 nucleotide sequence: TGTGCCAGCAGCTTTTGGTGGGACAGGGGCTCATCTGGAAACACCATATATTTT.

This clone was recorded once. The chain carries TRBV5-6 and TRBJ2-2; perhaps TRBD2 as D (5 bases). In germline, CDR1 is SGHDT, CDR2 YYEEEE. V lost 0 bases, J lost 6 bases, and 15 bases lay in between. The CDR3 covers 16 residues. Here the CDR3 DNA reads TGTGCCAGCAGCTTGGGCGAGGGCTGGATATCCGGGGAGCTGTTTTTT. It specifies CASSLGEGWISGELFF.

The chain recombines TRBV7-9 with TRBJ2-1; 9 bases line up with TRBD2. CDR3 length: 17 residues. From germline, CDR1 is SEHNR and CDR2 FQNEAQ (reference sequence). The V and J ends lost 5 bases and 4 bases, in that order; junction bases with no gene match: 12. The DNA of the CDR3 is TGTGCCAGCAGCCCTCTTAGGGTAGCGGGAGCTTACAATGAGCAGTTCTTC. This translates into CASSPLRVAGAYNEQFF. Filled out from reference TRBV7-9 and TRBJ2-1, the complete variable domain reads DTGVSQNPRHKITKRGQNVTFRCDPISEHNRLYWYRQTLGQGPEFLTYFQNEAQLEKSRLLSDRFSAERPKGSFSTLEIQRTEQGDSAMYLCASSPLRVAGAYNEQFFGPGTRLTVL.

V gene TRBV6-5 combines with J gene TRBJ1-3; 11 bases line up with TRBD1. CDR1 and CDR2 from the germline V gene are MNHEY and SVGAGI. J was trimmed by 3 bases and V by 0 bases; bases with no gene match: 1. CDR3 length: 16 amino acids. The CDR3 region has the DNA TGTGCCAGCAGTTACTCTGGGACAGGGGGTGGAAACACCATATATTTT. As protein: CASSYSGTGGGNTIYF.

V gene TRBV30 combines with J gene TRBJ2-3, with D perhaps matching TRBD2 (6 bases). CDR3 length: 15 amino acids. The germline V and J ends were trimmed by 0 bases and 10 bases, with 20 bases remaining between them. Germline CDR1 is GTSNPN and CDR2 is SVGIG (reference sequence). Here the CDR3 reads CAWSVLGLTSQAQYF. In nucleotides, the CDR3 is TGTGCCTGGAGTGTACTAGGGCTAACTAGCCAGGCGCAGTATTTT. Full variable domain (rest looked up from reference TRBV30 and TRBJ2-3): SQTIHQWPATLVQPVGSPLSLECTVEGTSNPNLYWYRQAAGRGLQLLFYSVGIGQISSEVPQNLSASRPQDRQFILSSKKLLLSDSGFYLCAWSVLGLTSQAQYFGPGTRLTVL.

This chain uses TRBV5-8 with TRBJ1-1, with D maybe TRBD1 (5 bases). This CDR3 has 14 amino acids. V was shortened by 0 bases and J by 1 base, with 7 bases between the two germline ends. The germline CDR1 and CDR2 sequences are SGHTS and YDEGEE. Here the CDR3 DNA reads TGTGCCAGCAGCTTGGACAGGCGGAACACTGAAGCTTTCTTT. This translates into CASSLDRRNTEAFF.

The genes are TRBV5-1 and TRBJ2-2, with a weak D call TRBD2 (7 bases). V was clipped by 1 base and J by 5 bases, with 15 bases between them. Germline CDR1 SGHRS, CDR2 YFSETQ. The CDR3 runs 16 residues. The CDR3 sequence is CASSLRGLGQTGELFF. In DNA form, the CDR3 reads TGCGCCAGCAGCTTGCGCGGACTAGGACAGACCGGGGAGCTGTTTTTT. The entire variable domain, with the rest obtained from reference TRBV5-1 and TRBJ2-2, is as follows: KAGVTQTPRYLIKTRGQQVTLSCSPISGHRSVSWYQQTPGQGLQFLFEYFSETQRNKGNFPGRFSGRQFSNSRSEMNVSTLELGDSALYLCASSLRGLGQTGELFFGEGSRLTVL.

This clone was found a few times. The V gene is TRBV19, the J gene TRBJ2-5; 8 bases are shared with TRBD1. CDR3 size: 13 residues. Looked up from germline, CDR1 is LNHDA and CDR2 is SQIVND (reference sequence). Trimming at V came to 4 bases and at J to 5 bases, leaving 3 bases not matched to a gene. The CDR3 DNA reads as TGTGCCAGTAGTACAGGGGGCGCGGAGACCCAGTACTTC. It encodes CASSTGGAETQYF.